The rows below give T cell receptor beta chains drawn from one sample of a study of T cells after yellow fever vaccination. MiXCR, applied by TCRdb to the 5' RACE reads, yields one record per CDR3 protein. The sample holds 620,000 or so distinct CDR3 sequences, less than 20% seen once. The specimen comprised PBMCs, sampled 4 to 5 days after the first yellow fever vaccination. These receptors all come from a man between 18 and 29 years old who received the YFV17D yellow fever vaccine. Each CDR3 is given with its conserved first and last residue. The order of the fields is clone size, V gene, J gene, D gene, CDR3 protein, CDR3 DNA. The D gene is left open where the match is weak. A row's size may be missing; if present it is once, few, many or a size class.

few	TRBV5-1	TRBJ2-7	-	CASSLVGLAGAEQYF	TGCGCCAGCAGCTTGGTTGGCCTAGCCGGGGCCGAGCAGTACTTC
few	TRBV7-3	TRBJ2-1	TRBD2	CASKSSGGHNEQFF	TGTGCCAGCAAGAGTAGCGGGGGGCACAATGAGCAGTTCTTC
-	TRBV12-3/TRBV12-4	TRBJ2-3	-	CASSSTATDTQYF	TGTGCCAGCAGTTCTACAGCGACAGATACGCAGTATTTT
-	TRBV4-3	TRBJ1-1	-	CASSQGGGYSEAFF	TGCGCCAGCAGCCAAGGCGGTGGTTATTCTGAAGCTTTCTTT
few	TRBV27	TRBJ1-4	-	CASSLVGPNEKLFF	TGTGCCAGCAGTTTAGTGGGACCTAATGAAAAACTGTTTTTT
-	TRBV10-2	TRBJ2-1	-	CASSSQGHEQFF	TGCGCCAGCAGTTCCCAGGGGCATGAGCAGTTCTTC
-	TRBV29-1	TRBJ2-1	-	CSVEDSQVADEQFF	TGCAGCGTTGAAGATTCCCAGGTAGCTGATGAGCAGTTCTTC
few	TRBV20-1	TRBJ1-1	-	CSAKVNTEAFF	TGCAGTGCGAAGGTTAACACTGAAGCTTTCTTT
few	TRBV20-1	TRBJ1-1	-	CSARHVQGIEAFF	TGCAGTGCTAGGCATGTCCAGGGAATTGAAGCTTTCTTT
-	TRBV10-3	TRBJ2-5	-	CAIRTGLGQETQYF	TGTGCCATCAGGACGGGGCTGGGTCAAGAGACCCAGTACTTC
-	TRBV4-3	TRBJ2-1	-	CASSQETRQGGYNEQFF	TGCGCCAGCAGCCAAGAAACCCGGCAGGGTGGTTACAATGAGCAGTTCTTC
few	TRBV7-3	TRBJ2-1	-	CASSPGTFYNEQFF	TGTGCCAGCAGCCCCGGGACATTTTACAATGAGCAGTTCTTC
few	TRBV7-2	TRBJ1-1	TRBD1	CASSPGQGKITEAFF	TGTGCCAGCAGCCCGGGACAGGGGAAGATCACTGAAGCTTTCTTT
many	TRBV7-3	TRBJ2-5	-	CASSLSSTETQYF	TGTGCCAGCAGCTTAAGCAGTACCGAGACCCAGTACTTC
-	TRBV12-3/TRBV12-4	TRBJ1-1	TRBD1	CASSPESGTGGTEAFF	TGTGCCAGCAGTCCAGAATCCGGGACAGGGGGCACTGAAGCTTTCTTT
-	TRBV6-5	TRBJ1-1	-	CASSYNGHLNTEAFF	TGTGCCAGCAGTTATAATGGTCATCTGAACACTGAAGCTTTCTTT
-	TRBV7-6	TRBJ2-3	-	CASSLSLGESTDTQYF	TGTGCCAGCAGCTTATCATTAGGGGAAAGCACAGATACGCAGTATTTT
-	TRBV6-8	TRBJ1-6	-	CASNQSPYNSPLHF	TGTGCCAGCAATCAATCCCCCTATAATTCACCCCTCCACTTT
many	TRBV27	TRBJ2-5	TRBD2	CASRRLAGGPETQYF	TGTGCCAGCAGGCGACTAGCGGGGGGGCCAGAGACCCAGTACTTC
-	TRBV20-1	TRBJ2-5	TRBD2	CSANLPGLEETQYF	TGCAGTGCTAATCTGCCGGGACTAGAGGAGACCCAGTACTTC
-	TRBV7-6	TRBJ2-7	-	CASSLEWRGDYEQYF	TGTGCCAGCAGCTTAGAGTGGAGGGGAGACTACGAGCAGTACTTC
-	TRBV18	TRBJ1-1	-	CASSPRGTQNTEAFF	TGTGCCAGCTCACCACGAGGGACACAGAACACTGAAGCTTTCTTT